This T cell receptor beta chain was recovered during a study of identical twins. Study results and caveats: In cord blood, abundant beta clonotypes had fewer insertions; memory showed no trend. Without tracking the same donors, conclusions rested on cross-sectional statistical analysis.

This clonotype was seen more than once but under ten times. Antigen: not known. TCRdb re-analysed the 5' RACE reads in MiXCR, keeping a single row per CDR3 protein. The sample records about 300,000 distinct CDR3 sequences, 10% to 15% being singletons. Trimming took off 1 base at V and 7 bases at J, with 17 bases between the two ends. Germline CDR1 reads SEHNR; CDR2 reads FQNEAQ (reference sequence). The length of the CDR3 is 15 residues. These sequences were also reported in another study, on yellow fever vaccine responses in identical twins. This second study says: Twins' vaccine T cell response reportedly gave the appearance of partial convergence and partial personalization.

The clonotype was recovered from a woman aged 18-29 years in good health. V is TRBV7-9 and J is TRBJ2-7; D ambiguous. The source material was CD8+ T cells sorted from blood. The CDR3 sequence is CASSLGASLEWEQYV. The CDR3 region has the DNA TGTGCCAGCAGCTTAGGGGCGTCTCTGGAATGGGAGCAGTACGTC.